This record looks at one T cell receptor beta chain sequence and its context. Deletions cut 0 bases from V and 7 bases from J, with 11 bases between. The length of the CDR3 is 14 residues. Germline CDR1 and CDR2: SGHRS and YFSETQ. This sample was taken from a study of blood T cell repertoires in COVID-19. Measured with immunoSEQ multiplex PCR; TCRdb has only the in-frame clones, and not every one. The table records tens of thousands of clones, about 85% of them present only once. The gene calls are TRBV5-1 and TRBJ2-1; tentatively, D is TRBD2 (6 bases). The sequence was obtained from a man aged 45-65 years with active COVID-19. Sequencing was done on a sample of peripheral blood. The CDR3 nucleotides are TGCGCCAGCAGCTTGGATGGGGGGTTAAATGAGCAGTTCTTC. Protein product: CASSLDGGLNEQFF.